The 26 T cell receptor beta chains below all came from one sample that was sequenced in a study of blood T cell repertoires in COVID-19. Data came from immunoSEQ multiplex PCR; TCRdb stores just in-frame clones and leaves some out. The sample carries about 250,000 clones, about nine tenths recorded once. The specimen sequenced was peripheral blood. All receptors derive from a woman in her thirties or forties who had recovered from COVID-19.

The gene calls are TRBV19 and TRBJ2-5, with TRBD1 identical over 8 bases. V shed 5 bases, J shed 5 bases, and the junction held 10 bases outside the gene matches. In germline, CDR1 is LNHDA, CDR2 SQIVND (reference sequence). The CDR3 covers 15 residues. In DNA, the CDR3 is TGTGCCAGTAGTCCGCGACAGGGGATGGGCGAGACCCAGTACTTC. This codes for CASSPRQGMGETQYF.

This clone was detected many times. V usage is TRBV7-9 and J usage is TRBJ2-7, with D maybe TRBD2 (6 bases). CDR1 is SEHNR and CDR2 is FQNEAQ in the germline V gene (reference sequence). Trimming pared 9 bases from V and 2 bases from J, leaving 14 bases between. The CDR3 covers 13 residues. The CDR3 region is CASRRGPTYEQYF. The CDR3 DNA sequence: TGTGCCAGTAGGAGGGGACCTACCTACGAGCAGTACTTC.

The chain has TRBV4-1 and TRBJ2-7; 14 bases are shared with TRBD2. Trimming took 3 bases from V and 3 from J; bases not matched to a gene: 7. This CDR3 has 17 residues. Germline V gene lookup returns CDR1 MGHRA and CDR2 YSYEKL. CDR3 nucleotide sequence: TGCGCCAGCAGCCATCAGCGACTAGCGGGAGGGGGCTACGAGCAGTACTTC. Amino acids: CASSHQRLAGGGYEQYF.

This clone was observed a handful of times. The chain's CDR3 is CASSPPKSRQTSGFVDTQYF. For the CDR3, the DNA is TGTGCCAGCTCACCACCGAAATCGCGTCAGACATCTGGGTTCGTAGATACGCAGTATTTT. This sequence joins TRBV18 and TRBJ2-3, with D unresolved. Germline values: CDR1 KGHSH, CDR2 LQKENI. This CDR3 contains 20 residues. V was cut by 0 bases and J by 5 bases, with 27 bases left in between.

V gene TRBV15 combines with J gene TRBJ2-5, with 9 positions matching TRBD2. The CDR3 contains 16 residues. Losses at the gene ends were 2 bases for V and 3 bases for J; bases not matched to a gene: 7. Per the germline V gene, CDR1 is LNHNV and CDR2 is YYDKDF (reference sequence). The CDR3: CATSRSLAGNEETQYF. CDR3 DNA: TGTGCCACCAGCAGAAGTCTAGCGGGAAATGAAGAGACCCAGTACTTC.

This chain connects TRBV4-1 to TRBJ2-7; unclear D gene. Germline V gene data show CDR1 as MGHRA and CDR2 as YSYEKL. V lost 0 bases to trimming and J lost 6 bases, with 21 bases between them. CDR3 length: 17 amino acids. The chain's CDR3 is CASSQEFLSSRGREQYF. In DNA, the CDR3 is TGCGCCAGCAGCCAAGAATTCTTAAGTTCGAGAGGTCGCGAGCAGTACTTC.

J is TRBJ1-2 and V is TRBV19; TRBD1 matches 7 bases. CDR1 is LNHDA and CDR2 is SQIVND in the germline V gene (reference sequence). V shed 4 bases, J shed 1 base, and the junction held 9 bases outside the gene matches. The CDR3 has 16 residues. The CDR3 bases are TGTGCCAGTAGTACCCGACAGGGCCGACTTAACTATGGCTACACCTTC. Amino acids: CASSTRQGRLNYGYTF. Filled out from reference TRBV19 and TRBJ1-2, the complete variable domain reads DGGITQSPKYLFRKEGQNVTLSCEQNLNHDAMYWYRQDPGQGLRLIYYSQIVNDFQKGDIAEGYSVSREKKESFPLTVTSAQKNPTAFYLCASSTRQGRLNYGYTFGSGTRLTVV.

This rearrangement joins TRBV7-2 to TRBJ2-5; 8 nucleotides align to TRBD1. This CDR3 spans 14 amino acids. V trimming: 4 bases; J trimming: 5 bases; junction bases outside the gene matches: 6. Germline CDR1 SGHTA, CDR2 FQGNSA. The CDR3 DNA reads as TGTGCCAGCAGCTCTCAGGGGGCGGGCGAGACCCAGTACTTC. Encoded protein: CASSSQGAGETQYF.

The chain couples TRBV7-8 to TRBJ1-5; 9 bases align to TRBD1. V gave up 5 bases and J gave up 3 bases; unmatched junction bases: 5. CDR3 size: 15 residues. Germline V lookup: CDR1 SGHVS, CDR2 FQNEAQ. CDR3 in DNA: TGTGCCAGCAGCCTTCGGACAGGGGTCAATCAGCCCCAGCATTTT. Encoded protein: CASSLRTGVNQPQHF.

V usage is TRBV7-2 and J usage is TRBJ2-7, with D tentatively TRBD2 (5 bases). The length of the CDR3 is 14 residues. The V and J ends lost 5 bases and 2 bases respectively, with 13 bases between them. CDR1 and CDR2 from the germline V gene are SGHTA and FQGNSA. The chain's CDR3 is CASSPGVGPYEQYF. In DNA form, the CDR3 reads TGTGCCAGCAGCCCCGGGGTGGGCCCCTACGAGCAGTACTTC.

This clone was observed once. The CDR3 nucleotides are TGTGCCAGCAGCTACGCTCGGGACTCCAAGAGAAACACCATATATTTT. Its protein product is CASSYARDSKRNTIYF. J is TRBJ1-3 and V is TRBV11-2; the D gene is possibly TRBD1 (5 bases). V was clipped by 4 bases and J by 5 bases, with 18 bases between them. Germline values: CDR1 SGHAT, CDR2 FQNNGV. This CDR3 contains 16 residues.

CDR3 residues: CASSRGTGGTEAFF. In DNA form, the CDR3 reads TGTGCCAGCAGTCGCGGGACAGGGGGCACTGAAGCTTTCTTT. J is TRBJ1-1 and V is TRBV6-5; 11 nucleotides agree with TRBD1. There are 14 residues in the CDR3. In germline, CDR1 is MNHEY, CDR2 SVGAGI. Trimming removed 5 bases from V and 4 bases from J; junction bases left unmatched: 3.

V and J are TRBV5-4 and TRBJ2-2; TRBD1 matches at 10 bases. The J segment lost 2 bases and the V segment lost 3 bases, leaving 7 bases of the junction unmatched. Germline V CDR1 and CDR2: SGHNT, YYREEE (reference sequence). The CDR3 is made up of 17 amino acids. The CDR3 loop is CASSSHGTGANTGELFF. The CDR3 DNA reads TGTGCCAGCAGCTCCCACGGGACAGGGGCCAACACCGGGGAGCTGTTTTTT.

The V call is TRBV5-4, the J call TRBJ2-5; D not resolved. Between the trimmed V and J ends, which lost 1 base and 5 bases, there was a span of 6 bases. The CDR3 loop spans 12 amino acids. In germline, CDR1 is SGHNT, CDR2 YYREEE (reference sequence). The CDR3 region is CASSLPRETQYF. CDR3 nucleotide sequence: TGTGCCAGCAGCTTGCCCCGGGAGACCCAGTACTTC.

The J gene is TRBJ1-4, the V gene TRBV28, with TRBD1 as a possible D gene (5 bases). V was pared by 6 bases and J by 8 bases, with 22 bases between. This CDR3 is 16 amino acids long. Germline loops: CDR1 MDHEN, CDR2 SYDVKM. The CDR3 nucleotides read TGTGCCAGCAGCCGCCCCCGGGACTTGGGTGGAGAAAAACTGTTTTTT. It is translated as CASSRPRDLGGEKLFF.

V is TRBV6-1 and J is TRBJ1-2, with no clear D. The V gene's germline CDR1 is MNHNS and CDR2 SASEGT. This CDR3 comprises 14 residues. V lost 4 bases and J 0 bases, leaving 9 bases between the germline ends. CDR3 region: CASSVEGANYGYTF. The CDR3 DNA sequence: TGTGCCAGCAGTGTGGAGGGAGCTAACTATGGCTACACCTTC.

The J gene is TRBJ2-1, the V gene TRBV4-1; 8 bases agree with TRBD2. The CDR3 loop spans 15 amino acids. J lost 6 bases, V lost 1 base, and 5 bases had no gene match. Germline assignment: CDR1 MGHRA and CDR2 YSYEKL. The CDR3 protein is CASSQARTSSNEQFF. Here the CDR3 DNA reads TGCGCCAGCAGCCAAGCGCGGACTAGCAGCAATGAGCAGTTCTTC.

The chain couples TRBV7-2 to TRBJ1-1, with D unresolved. This CDR3 has 13 amino acids. V shed 1 base and J shed 3 bases, with 6 bases lying between them. Germline CDR1 SGHTA, CDR2 FQGNSA. For the CDR3, the DNA is TGTGCCAGCAGCTTAGGCGGGGACACTGAAGCTTTCTTT. It yields the protein CASSLGGDTEAFF. Based on the CDR3 plus reference TRBV7-2 and TRBJ1-1, the full variable domain is GAGVSQSPSNKVTEKGKDVELRCDPISGHTALYWYRQSLGQGLEFLIYFQGNSAPDKSGLPSDRFSAERTGGSVSTLTIQRTQQEDSAVYLCASSLGGDTEAFFGQGTRLTVV.

V gene TRBV11-3 combines with J gene TRBJ2-7, with a weak D call TRBD2 (5 bases). CDR1 and CDR2 (germline): SGHNT, YENEEA. CDR3 length: 12 residues. V was trimmed by 4 bases and J by 5 bases, leaving 9 bases between them. The CDR3 DNA is TGTGCCAGCAGCTCCGGACTCCACGAGCAGTACTTC. Its protein product is CASSSGLHEQYF. Variable domain in full (rest from reference TRBV11-3 and TRBJ2-7): EAGVVQSPRYKIIEKKQPVAFWCNPISGHNTLYWYLQNLGQGPELLIRYENEEAVDDSQLPKDRFSAERLKGVDSTLKIQPAELGDSAVYLCASSSGLHEQYFGPGTRLTVT.

The chain is built from TRBV5-1 and TRBJ2-7; D is perhaps TRBD2 (7 bases). The CDR3 length is 17 residues. The germline CDR1 and CDR2 sequences are SGHRS and YFSETQ. Trimming took 1 base from V and 1 from J, leaving 18 bases between them. CDR3 DNA: TGCGCCAGCAGCTTGCAAGGGGGGGCATTGGTGTCCTACGAGCAGTACTTC. Translating it yields CASSLQGGALVSYEQYF.

The rearrangement uses TRBV6-4 and TRBJ2-1; 12 nucleotides agree with TRBD2. J lost 8 bases, V lost 6 bases, and 8 bases had no gene match. The CDR3 consists of 15 residues. Germline V gene data show CDR1 as MRHNA and CDR2 as SNTAGT. In DNA form, the CDR3 reads TGTGCCAGCAGCCAGACTAGCGGGAGTTTCCATGAGCAGTTCTTC. Its translation: CASSQTSGSFHEQFF.

This clone occurred once. V and J are TRBV27 and TRBJ1-5, with 8 bases identical to TRBD1. Unmatched junction bases numbered 9, after V lost 8 bases and J lost 3 bases. Per the germline V gene, CDR1 is MNHEY and CDR2 is SMNVEV (reference sequence). This CDR3 comprises 15 residues. CDR3 sequence: CASRTGTFDNQPQHF. The DNA of the CDR3 is TGTGCCAGCCGGACAGGGACGTTTGACAATCAGCCCCAGCATTTT.

The rearrangement uses TRBV4-1 and TRBJ2-7; 11 bases fit TRBD2. CDR3 size: 19 residues. In germline, CDR1 is MGHRA, CDR2 YSYEKL. V was pared by 0 bases and J by 2 bases, with 12 bases of the junction left unmatched. The CDR3 loop reads CASSQDQPLAGGPPYEQYF. The CDR3, as DNA: TGCGCCAGCAGCCAAGATCAACCTTTAGCGGGAGGGCCCCCCTACGAGCAGTACTTC.

The chain couples TRBV11-1 to TRBJ2-1; 7 bases map to TRBD2. The CDR3 contains 15 residues. Trimming removed 5 bases from V and 2 bases from J; junction bases left unmatched: 6. Germline assignment: CDR1 SGHAT and CDR2 FQDESV (reference sequence). The CDR3 DNA is TGTGCCAGCAGCCCGAGCGGGACCGCCTACAATGAGCAGTTCTTC. The encoded protein is CASSPSGTAYNEQFF. The variable domain in full, completed from reference TRBV11-1 and TRBJ2-1, reads EAEVAQSPRYKITEKSQAVAFWCDPISGHATLYWYRQILGQGPELLVQFQDESVVDDSQLPKDRFSAERLKGVDSTLKIQPAELGDSAMYLCASSPSGTAYNEQFFGPGTRLTVL.

This chain connects TRBV5-1 to TRBJ2-5; 9 bases match TRBD1. The CDR3 length is 16 residues. Germline V gives CDR1 SGHRS, CDR2 YFSETQ. Losses at the gene ends were 6 bases for V and 2 bases for J; bases not matched to a gene: 11. The chain's CDR3 is CASIPGQGSMQETQYF. The CDR3 nucleotides read TGCGCCAGCATCCCTGGACAGGGGAGTATGCAAGAGACCCAGTACTTC.

In regard to this clone: Other DNA variants within this sample encode the same CDR3. The chain combines TRBV3-1 (or the pseudogene TRBV3-2) with TRBJ2-2; no definite D call. The CDR3 extends over 12 amino acids. With 3 bases removed from V and 6 bases from J, the gap between germline ends came to 5 bases. Germline CDR1 LGHDT, CDR2 YNNKEL (reference sequence). CDR3 sequence: CASSQSAGELFF. CDR3 nucleotides: TGTGCCAGCAGCCAGTCGGCCGGGGAGCTGTTTTTT.